This TCR beta chain was captured by sequencing in a study of CD8 T cells in ankylosing spondylitis. This clonotype was observed many times. Antigen specificity is unknown. This CDR3 is 13 amino acids long. CDR1 and CDR2 (germline): KGHSH, LQKENI. Trimming removed 5 bases at V and 7 bases at J, with 14 bases between. Study-wide results and caveats: CD8+ disease-linked clones were present at relatively low frequencies in blood. Within ankylosing spondylitis blood, a TCR beta motif made up of under 10 highly homologous variants appeared to be characteristic. Disease-linked clones reportedly concentrated significantly in matched ankylosing spondylitis synovial fluid.

Via MiXCR, TCRdb re-called the 5' RACE reads, giving one row per CDR3 protein. Among roughly 69,000 distinct CDR3 sequences, 5.3% were seen once, and the ten largest hold over 2%. This clonotype originated in a male donor with ankylosing spondylitis or in good health (not recorded which). V is TRBV18 and J is TRBJ1-2; tentative D call: TRBD1 (5 bases). Sequencing was carried out using blood, either unsorted or a sorted T cell fraction (not recorded which). The CDR3 loop reads CASSTGSGSGYTF. The CDR3 region has the DNA TGTGCCAGCTCAACAGGCAGCGGAAGTGGCTACACCTTC.